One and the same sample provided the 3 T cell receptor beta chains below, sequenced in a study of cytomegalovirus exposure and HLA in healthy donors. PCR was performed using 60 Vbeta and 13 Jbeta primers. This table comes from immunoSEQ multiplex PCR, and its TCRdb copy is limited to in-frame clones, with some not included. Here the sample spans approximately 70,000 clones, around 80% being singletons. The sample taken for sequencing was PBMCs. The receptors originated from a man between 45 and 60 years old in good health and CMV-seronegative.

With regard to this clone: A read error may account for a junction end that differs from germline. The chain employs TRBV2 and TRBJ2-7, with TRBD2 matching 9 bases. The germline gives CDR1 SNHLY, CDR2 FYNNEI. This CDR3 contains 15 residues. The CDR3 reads CASSVLSGRSVGLDF. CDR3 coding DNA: TGTGCCAGCAGTGTCCTTAGCGGGAGATCGGTGGGATTGGACTTC.

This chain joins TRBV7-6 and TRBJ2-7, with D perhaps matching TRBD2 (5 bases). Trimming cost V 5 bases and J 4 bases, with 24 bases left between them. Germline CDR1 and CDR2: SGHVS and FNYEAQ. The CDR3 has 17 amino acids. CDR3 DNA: TGTGCCAGCAGCCCAAAGAAACGGGGATTTAGAGAGTACGAGCAGTACTTC. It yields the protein CASSPKKRGFREYEQYF.

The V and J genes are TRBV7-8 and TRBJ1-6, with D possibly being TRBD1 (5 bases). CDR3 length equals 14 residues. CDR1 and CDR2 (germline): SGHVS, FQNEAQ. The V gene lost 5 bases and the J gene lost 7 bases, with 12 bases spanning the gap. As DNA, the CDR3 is TGTGCCAGCAGCATCGGGGGATCGAATTCACCCCTCCACTTT. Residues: CASSIGGSNSPLHF. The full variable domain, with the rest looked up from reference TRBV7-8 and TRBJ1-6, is GAGVSQSPRYKVAKRGQDVALRCDPISGHVSLFWYQQALGQGPEFLTYFQNEAQLDKSGLPSDRFFAERPEGSVSTLKIQRTQQEDSAVYLCASSIGGSNSPLHFGNGTRLTVT.